This is a list of T cell receptor beta chains from one sample in a study of vaccination and CD4 T cells after COVID-19. Each CDR3 protein is one row after TCRdb ran MiXCR on the PCR reads. The data contain about 22,000 distinct CDR3 sequences, less than 60% of them singletons. Their specific antigens are unknown. The sequenced sample consisted of CD4+ T cells from blood, cultured in vitro. The origin of the receptors is a human donor who had recovered from COVID-19. CDR3s include the opening cysteine and the closing phenylalanine or tryptophan. A D gene is named only where the DNA matches it firmly. Size is stated for part of the rows, as once, few or many counts, or as a class when the clone is expanded.

V	J	length	D	size	CDR3	DNA
TRBV6-8	TRBJ1-3	15	-	-	CASRIRTLSGNTIYF	TGTGCCAGCAGGATAAGGACGCTCTCTGGAAACACCATATATTTT
TRBV6-2/TRBV6-3	TRBJ1-2	14	-	-	CASTPLGGAYGYTF	TGTGCCAGCACCCCCCTAGGGGGTGCCTATGGCTACACCTTC
TRBV19	TRBJ2-7	15	TRBD1	-	CASRGPGTGGDEQYF	TGTGCCAGTAGAGGACCCGGGACAGGGGGCGACGAGCAGTACTTC
TRBV19	TRBJ1-1	14	TRBD1	few	CASSSGQGADKAFF	TGTGCCAGTAGTTCCGGACAGGGGGCGGATAAAGCTTTCTTT
TRBV6-1	TRBJ1-2	15	TRBD1	-	CASSGGTGDNYGYTF	TGTGCCAGCAGTGGTGGGACAGGGGATAACTATGGCTACACCTTC
TRBV19	TRBJ2-4	14	-	-	CASSMSRQALIQYF	TGTGCCAGTAGTATGAGCCGACAGGCTCTTATTCAGTACTTC
TRBV7-2	TRBJ1-1	13	-	few	CASSLQTDTEAFF	TGTGCCAGCAGCCTTCAGACGGACACTGAAGCTTTCTTT
TRBV7-2	TRBJ1-2	15	-	-	CASSLGVSFNYGYTF	TGTGCCAGCAGCTTAGGAGTCTCCTTTAACTATGGCTACACCTTC
TRBV20-1	TRBJ1-2	14	TRBD1	few	CSARAQGAVVGYTF	TGCAGTGCTAGAGCCCAGGGGGCCGTGGTCGGCTACACCTTC
TRBV20-1	TRBJ1-5	13	-	medium-sized	CSAIRGAGQPQHF	TGCAGTGCTATCCGGGGGGCAGGCCAGCCCCAGCATTTT
TRBV27	TRBJ1-1	13	-	few	CASRGLGVTEAFF	TGTGCCAGCAGGGGTCTAGGGGTCACTGAAGCTTTCTTT
TRBV20-1	TRBJ1-2	13	-	-	CSATGWRDYGYTF	TGCAGTGCTACGGGGTGGAGGGACTATGGCTACACCTTC
TRBV6-2/TRBV6-3	TRBJ2-1	16	-	few	CASSYRQGSSYNEQFF	TGTGCCAGCAGTTATAGGCAGGGGAGCTCCTACAATGAGCAGTTCTTC
TRBV7-9	TRBJ1-1	14	TRBD1	-	CASSLRQGGTEAFF	TGTGCCAGCAGCCTCCGACAGGGGGGGACTGAAGCTTTCTTT
TRBV6-5	TRBJ2-7	13	-	-	CASSYTGLDEQYF	TGTGCCAGCAGTTACACAGGGTTGGACGAGCAGTACTTC
TRBV10-3	TRBJ2-5	14	-	medium-sized	CAISETFGGETQYF	TGTGCCATCAGTGAGACCTTTGGGGGGGAGACCCAGTACTTC
TRBV12-5	TRBJ1-1	12	-	-	CASGGAGKEAFF	TGTGCTAGTGGTGGGGCAGGGAAGGAAGCTTTCTTT
TRBV11-2	TRBJ1-1	13	-	-	CASSLVRGQEAFF	TGTGCCAGCAGCTTAGTAAGAGGACAAGAAGCTTTCTTT